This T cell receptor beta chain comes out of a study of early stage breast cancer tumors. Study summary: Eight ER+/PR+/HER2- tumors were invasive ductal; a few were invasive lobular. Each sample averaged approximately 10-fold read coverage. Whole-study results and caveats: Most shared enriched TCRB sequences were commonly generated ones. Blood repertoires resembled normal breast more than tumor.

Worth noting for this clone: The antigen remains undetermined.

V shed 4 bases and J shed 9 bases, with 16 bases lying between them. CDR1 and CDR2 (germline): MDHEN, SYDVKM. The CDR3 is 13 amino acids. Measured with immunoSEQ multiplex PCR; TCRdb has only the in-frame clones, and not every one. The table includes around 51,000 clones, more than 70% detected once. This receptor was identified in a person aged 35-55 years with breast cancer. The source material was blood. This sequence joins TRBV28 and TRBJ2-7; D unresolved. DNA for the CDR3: TGTGCCAGCAGTTCTTCCACGGGTCTCGGGCAGTACTTC. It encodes CASSSSTGLGQYF.